Below, one TCR beta chain is given with its context. Its antigen is not identified. Assay: immunoSEQ multiplex PCR; the TCRdb copy retains only in-frame clones and omits some. The sample records some 86,000 clones, about 91% being singletons. The entry originates in a study of T cell responses to AZD1222 COVID-19 vaccine. Looking at the study overall: Analyses pooled second doses at about 4 or about 12 weeks.

V shed 4 bases, J shed 4 bases, and the junction held 5 bases outside the gene matches. The CDR3 contains 14 residues. Germline V CDR1 and CDR2: MNHEY, SMNVEV (reference sequence). Study outcomes and limitations: At 160-218 and 743-854, vaccine-associated CD4 TCRs were dominant, and they spanned spike. Within unmutated variant regions lay the reported targets of nearly half of spike-specific TCRs. Donors were mostly white British, more females; clonal diversity possibly underestimated.

The clonotype comes from an adult in good health. The rearrangement uses TRBV27 and TRBJ2-7, with 9 bases lining up with TRBD1. The sample consisted of peripheral blood, taken on day 0 of AZD1222 vaccination. The CDR3 DNA reads as TGTGCCAGCAGTTCGGGACAGGGAGTATACGAGCAGTACTTC. Amino acid sequence: CASSSGQGVYEQYF.